This TCR beta chain was obtained from a study of blood T cell repertoires in COVID-19. Assay: immunoSEQ multiplex PCR; the TCRdb copy retains only in-frame clones and omits some. The table includes more than 250,000 clones, around 90% detected once. The germline CDR1 and CDR2 sequences are LNHDA and SQIVND (reference sequence). V was clipped by 3 bases and J by 3 bases; unmatched bases: 7. The CDR3 runs to 16 residues. The sample comprised peripheral blood. The sequence was collected from a woman between 50 and 59 years old with COVID-19, enrolled during active disease. The chain has TRBV19 and TRBJ1-3, with 8 bases identical to TRBD1. CDR3 protein: CASSITTGGYGNTIYF. The CDR3 DNA sequence: TGTGCCAGTAGTATTACTACAGGGGGGTATGGAAACACCATATATTTT.